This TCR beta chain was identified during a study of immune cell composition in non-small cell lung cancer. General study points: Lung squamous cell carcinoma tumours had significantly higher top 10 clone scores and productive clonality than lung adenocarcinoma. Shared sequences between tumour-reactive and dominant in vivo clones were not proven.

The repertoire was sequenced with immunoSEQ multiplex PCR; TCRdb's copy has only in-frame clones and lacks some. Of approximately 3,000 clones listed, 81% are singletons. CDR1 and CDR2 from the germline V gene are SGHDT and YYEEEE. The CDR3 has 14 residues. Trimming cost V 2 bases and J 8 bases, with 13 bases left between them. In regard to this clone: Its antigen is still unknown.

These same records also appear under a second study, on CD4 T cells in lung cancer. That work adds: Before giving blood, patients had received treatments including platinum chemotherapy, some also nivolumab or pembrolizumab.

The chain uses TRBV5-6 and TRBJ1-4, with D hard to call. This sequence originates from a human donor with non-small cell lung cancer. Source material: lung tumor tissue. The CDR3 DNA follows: TGTGCCAGCAGCTTTCCGGGCCCGGGAGAAAAACTGTTTTTT. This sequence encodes CASSFPGPGEKLFF.